The 27 T cell receptor beta chains below all came from one sample that was sequenced in a study of blood T cell repertoires in COVID-19 (dated by TCRdb to 2020 to 2022). The library was prepared using the immunoSEQ multiplex PCR assay. The clones in this table, taken by TCRdb from immuneACCESS, are in-frame only. Not every clone is retained; where verified, under half of the shortfall comes from an unresolved V gene, and the cause of the rest is unknown. For this sample the table gives about 230,000 clones, of which 80% to 85% were detected only once. Of the sample, 15% to 20% is held by the ten largest clones. The specimen sequenced was peripheral blood. The source is an elderly woman with active or convalescent COVID-19.

The chain recombines TRBV9 with TRBJ2-7; 10 bases are a match to TRBD2. Germline V gene lookup returns CDR1 SGDLS and CDR2 YYNGEE. Trimming at V came to 0 bases and at J to 3 bases, leaving 0 bases not matched to a gene. The CDR3 totals 14 residues. In nucleotides, the CDR3 is TGTGCCAGCAGCGTAGGGACTAGCGGCTACGAGCAGTACTTC. This encodes CASSVGTSGYEQYF.

Worth noting for this clone: At one end, the junction sequence differs from germline, possibly due to a read error. This chain joins TRBV10-3 and TRBJ1-5; weak D call: TRBD1 (6 bases). This CDR3 region has 17 residues. CDR1 is ENHRY and CDR2 is SYGVKD in the germline V gene. The CDR3 loop is CATSSDRPGWGNQPQHF. CDR3 in DNA: TGTGCCACCAGTTCTGACAGGCCTGGTTGGGGCAATCAGCCCCAGCATTTT.

The chain is built from TRBV29-1 and TRBJ2-7; D ambiguous. Germline CDR1 is SQVTM and CDR2 is ANQGSEA. CDR3 size: 11 residues. Trimming cost V 6 bases and J 2 bases, with 8 bases left between them. The DNA for the CDR3 is TGCAGCGTGGCCCTCACCTACGAGCAGTACTTC. This encodes CSVALTYEQYF.

The DNA for the CDR3 is TGTGCCAGCAGCTTATCAGGAAAATCTGGCTACACCTTC. It encodes CASSLSGKSGYTF. The chain has TRBV7-2 and TRBJ1-2; D uncertain. Germline V lookup: CDR1 SGHTA, CDR2 FQGNSA. The CDR3 has 13 amino acids. With 2 bases removed from V and 7 bases from J, the gap between germline ends came to 11 bases.

The chain couples TRBV6-5 to TRBJ2-3; D is uncertain. This CDR3 is built from 15 residues. CDR1 and CDR2 (germline): MNHEY, SVGAGI. Trimming pared 6 bases from V and 1 base from J, leaving 14 bases between. Here the CDR3 reads CASRELLRGTDTQYF. The CDR3, as DNA: TGTGCCAGCAGGGAGCTCCTCCGTGGCACAGATACGCAGTATTTT.

This chain uses TRBV7-2 with TRBJ1-5, with 9 bases fitting TRBD1. V shed 4 bases and J 7 bases; nucleotides not matched to a gene: 8. Germline V gene sequence: CDR1 SGHTA, CDR2 FQGNSA. The CDR3 consists of 15 residues. This chain's CDR3 is CASSYTGGADQPQHF. CDR3 DNA sequence: TGTGCCAGCAGCTACACAGGGGGCGCAGACCAGCCCCAGCATTTT.

The chain employs TRBV11-3 and TRBJ2-3, with D possibly being TRBD1 (6 bases). V gave up 5 bases and J gave up 2 bases, with 8 bases separating them. The CDR3 has 13 residues. Germline loops: CDR1 SGHNT, CDR2 YENEEA. This CDR3 is CASSGQFTDTQYF. CDR3 bases: TGTGCCAGCAGCGGACAGTTCACAGATACGCAGTATTTT.

This clone has more than one count but fewer than ten. The rearrangement uses TRBV7-2 and TRBJ1-2; a weak D match, TRBD1 (5 bases). Deletions cut 1 base from V and 4 bases from J, with 7 bases between. This CDR3 has 13 residues. In germline, CDR1 is SGHTA, CDR2 FQGNSA. CDR3 DNA sequence: TGTGCCAGCAGCTTAGGGGACTCCTATGGCTACACCTTC. It codes for CASSLGDSYGYTF.

The rearrangement joins TRBV6-6 to TRBJ2-2; D gene unclear. Between the trimmed V and J ends, which lost 5 bases and 4 bases, there was a span of 8 bases. The V gene's germline CDR1 is MNHNY and CDR2 SVGAGI (reference sequence). The CDR3 sequence is 13 residues long. This CDR3 reads CASSLISTGELFF. The CDR3 DNA is TGTGCCAGCAGTCTAATCAGCACCGGGGAGCTGTTTTTT.

The genes are TRBV7-2 and TRBJ1-5; the D is unclear. Trimming removed 5 bases at V and 0 bases at J, with 8 bases between. CDR1 SGHTA and CDR2 FQGNSA come from the germline V gene. This CDR3 contains 14 residues. The CDR3 loop reads CASSGGNSNQPQHF. CDR3 DNA sequence: TGTGCCAGCAGCGGCGGGAATAGCAATCAGCCCCAGCATTTT.

The genes are TRBV18 and TRBJ2-6; D ambiguous. Trimming shortened V by 3 bases and J by 0 bases, and 6 bases separated the two germline ends. Germline V lookup: CDR1 KGHSH, CDR2 LQKENI. This CDR3 contains 15 residues. The CDR3 here is CASSPSHSGANVLTF. DNA of the CDR3: TGTGCCAGCTCACCTTCACACTCTGGGGCCAACGTCCTGACTTTC.

The CDR3 here is CASSPLGGVGTDTQYF. The CDR3 DNA reads TGTGCCAGCAGCCCCCTGGGGGGGGTTGGCACAGATACGCAGTATTTT. V gene TRBV9 combines with J gene TRBJ2-3; 7 positions agree with TRBD2. Germline CDR1 and CDR2: SGDLS and YYNGEE. CDR3 length: 16 amino acids. V lost 4 bases to trimming and J lost 1 base; unmatched junction nucleotides: 9. Combining the CDR3 with reference TRBV9 and TRBJ2-3 gives the whole variable domain DSGVTQTPKHLITATGQRVTLRCSPRSGDLSVYWYQQSLDQGLQFLIQYYNGEERAKGNILERFSAQQFPDLHSELNLSSLELGDSALYFCASSPLGGVGTDTQYFGPGTRLTVL.

V is TRBV5-1 and J is TRBJ1-2; a possible D gene is TRBD1 (5 bases). The CDR3 sequence is 15 residues long. The V and J ends lost 5 bases and 0 bases respectively, with 14 bases between them. Looked up from germline, CDR1 is SGHRS and CDR2 is YFSETQ. CDR3 DNA sequence: TGCGCCAGCAGTCGGGCAGGGACTACTAACTATGGCTACACCTTC. Translating gives CASSRAGTTNYGYTF.

The chain joins TRBV7-2 to TRBJ2-7, with D maybe TRBD1 (6 bases). V was trimmed by 1 base and J by 0 bases, leaving 10 bases between them. From germline, CDR1 is SGHTA and CDR2 FQGNSA. The CDR3 runs 15 residues. CDR3 in DNA: TGTGCCAGCAGCTTAGTTACGACAGGCTCCTACGAGCAGTACTTC. Translating it yields CASSLVTTGSYEQYF.

The chain employs TRBV7-6 and TRBJ1-3; D gene uncertain. V lost 1 base, J lost 0 bases, and 10 bases lay in between. Germline values: CDR1 SGHVS, CDR2 FNYEAQ. CDR3 length equals 16 residues. CDR3 bases: TGTGCCAGCAGCTTAGATCTAGCCAACTCTGGAAACACCATATATTTT. Encoded protein: CASSLDLANSGNTIYF.

This rearrangement joins TRBV5-8 to TRBJ2-7, with TRBD1 matching 12 bases. Germline CDR1 SGHTS, CDR2 YDEGEE. The CDR3 totals 15 residues. V lost 3 bases to trimming and J lost 2 bases; unmatched junction nucleotides: 3. CDR3 sequence reads: CASSSGTGGPYEQYF. The DNA for the CDR3 is TGTGCCAGCAGCTCGGGGACAGGGGGCCCCTACGAGCAGTACTTC.

The V gene is TRBV7-3, the J gene TRBJ2-1, with TRBD2 matching over 8 bases. The CDR3 loop spans 20 amino acids. Trimming took 1 base from V and 7 from J; bases not matched to a gene: 21. Germline CDR1 reads SGHTA; CDR2 reads FQGTGA. This CDR3 reads CASSLRAYLPGRAGGNEQFF. The CDR3 DNA reads as TGTGCCAGCAGCTTAAGGGCTTATCTTCCCGGGAGGGCCGGTGGTAATGAGCAGTTCTTC.

The genes are TRBV12-3 or TRBV12-4 and TRBJ2-3; unclear D gene. This CDR3 is 11 amino acids long. V shed 6 bases and J shed 6 bases, with 7 bases lying between them. CDR3 residues: CASRARDTQYF. The CDR3 region has the DNA TGTGCCAGCAGAGCCCGGGATACGCAGTATTTT.

The chain employs TRBV2 and TRBJ2-3, with 8 positions matching TRBD2. Germline V gene sequence: CDR1 SNHLY, CDR2 FYNNEI. V trimming: 7 bases; J trimming: 3 bases; junction bases outside the gene matches: 6. The CDR3 contains 14 residues. CDR3 in amino acids: CASTKRERTDTQYF. For the CDR3, the DNA is TGTGCCAGCACGAAGCGGGAGCGTACAGATACGCAGTATTTT. Full variable domain (rest looked up from reference TRBV2 and TRBJ2-3): EPEVTQTPSHQVTQMGQEVILRCVPISNHLYFYWYRQILGQKVEFLVSFYNNEISEKSEIFDDQFSVERPDGSNFTLKIRSTKLEDSAMYFCASTKRERTDTQYFGPGTRLTVL.

V and J are TRBV7-8 and TRBJ2-4; 10 positions match TRBD2. This CDR3 comprises 18 residues. CDR1 is SGHVS, CDR2 FQNEAQ, per germline. J was trimmed by 2 bases and V by 4 bases; bases with no gene match: 11. The CDR3 sequence is CASSSIPGTSASKNIQYF. In nucleotides, the CDR3 is TGTGCCAGCAGCTCTATACCCGGGACTAGCGCCTCCAAAAACATTCAGTACTTC.

The genes are TRBV27 and TRBJ2-7; the match to TRBD1 covers 9 bases. The CDR3 extends over 15 amino acids. The junction had 12 bases not matched to a gene; V was cut back by 7 bases and J by 5 bases. Germline V gene data show CDR1 as MNHEY and CDR2 as SMNVEV (reference sequence). CDR3 sequence: CASTFLDRGSHEQYF. The CDR3 DNA sequence: TGTGCCAGCACCTTCCTGGACAGGGGAAGTCACGAGCAGTACTTC.

The CDR3 loop reads CATSRDLRTGGYGNTIYF. The CDR3 DNA sequence: TGTGCCACCAGCAGAGACCTCCGGACAGGGGGCTATGGGAACACCATATATTTT. The chain combines TRBV15 with TRBJ1-3; TRBD1 agrees at 11 bases. The junction had 11 bases not matched to a gene; V was cut back by 0 bases and J by 7 bases. The CDR3 runs 18 residues. Germline V gene sequence: CDR1 LNHNV, CDR2 YYDKDF (reference sequence).

This clone was counted once. The chain is built from TRBV7-2 and TRBJ1-2; maybe TRBD1 (6 bases). Germline CDR1 SGHTA, CDR2 FQGNSA. The V and J ends lost 1 base and 6 bases respectively, with 15 bases between them. The CDR3 has 15 residues. Here the CDR3 reads CASSLDLRGAHGYTF. The DNA for the CDR3 is TGTGCCAGCAGCTTAGATCTTCGGGGGGCACATGGCTACACCTTC.

The chain carries TRBV3-1 (or the pseudogene TRBV3-2) and TRBJ2-2, with 7 bases that match TRBD1. Per germline, CDR1 LGHDT and CDR2 YNNKEL (reference sequence). The V segment lost 5 bases and the J segment 2 bases; nucleotides outside the gene matches: 8. CDR3 length: 16 amino acids. CDR3 DNA sequence: TGTGCCAGCAGCGGGGGACAGAGCTTCAACACCGGGGAGCTGTTTTTT. Translating it yields CASSGGQSFNTGELFF.

This clone was picked up a small number of times. The genes are TRBV9 and TRBJ2-7; 13 bases fit TRBD2. In germline, CDR1 is SGDLS, CDR2 YYNGEE. This CDR3 is built from 21 residues. Unmatched junction bases numbered 16, after V lost 0 bases and J lost 1 base. In nucleotides, the CDR3 is TGTGCCAGCAGCGTAGGAGGGGGTGCGGGACTAGCGGGACTTCATTCCTACGAGCAGTACTTC. This sequence encodes CASSVGGGAGLAGLHSYEQYF.

The chain joins TRBV19 to TRBJ2-7, with D tentatively TRBD1 (5 bases). Between the trimmed V and J ends, which lost 0 bases and 0 bases, there was a span of 12 bases. CDR3 size: 16 residues. Per the germline V gene, CDR1 is LNHDA and CDR2 is SQIVND (reference sequence). The CDR3 DNA follows: TGTGCCAGTAGTATAGATGGAACAGGTTACTCCTACGAGCAGTACTTC. It yields the protein CASSIDGTGYSYEQYF.

J is TRBJ2-2 and V is TRBV27; no firm D call. CDR3 length: 14 amino acids. Per germline, CDR1 MNHEY and CDR2 SMNVEV (reference sequence). V was clipped by 0 bases and J by 4 bases, with 6 bases between them. The CDR3 here is CASSLSIATGELFF. In DNA form, the CDR3 reads TGTGCCAGCAGTTTATCGATAGCCACCGGGGAGCTGTTTTTT.